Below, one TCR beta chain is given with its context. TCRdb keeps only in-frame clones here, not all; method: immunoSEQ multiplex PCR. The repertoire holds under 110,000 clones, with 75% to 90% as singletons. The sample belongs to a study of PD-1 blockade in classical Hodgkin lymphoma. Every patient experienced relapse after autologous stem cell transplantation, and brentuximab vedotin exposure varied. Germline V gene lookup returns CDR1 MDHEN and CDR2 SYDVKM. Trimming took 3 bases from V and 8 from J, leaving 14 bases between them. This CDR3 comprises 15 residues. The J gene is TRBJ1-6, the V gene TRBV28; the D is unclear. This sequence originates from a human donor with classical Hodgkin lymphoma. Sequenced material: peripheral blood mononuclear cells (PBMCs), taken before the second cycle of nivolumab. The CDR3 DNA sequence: TGTGCCAGCAGTTTGCACGGTGGAGGAGATTCACCCCTCCACTTT. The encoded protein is CASSLHGGGDSPLHF.